This TCR beta chain was identified in a study of blood T cell repertoires in COVID-19. The overall study: In each case, the material was cDNA or gDNA derived from T cells, B-cell-depleted T cells, or PBMCs.

V lost 3 bases to trimming and J lost 0 bases, with 10 bases between them. CDR1 GTSNPN and CDR2 SVGIG come from the germline V gene (reference sequence). CDR3 length: 14 residues. In the original analysis: Amplification with reference gene primers provided the estimates of nucleated cell counts. Assay: immunoSEQ multiplex PCR; the TCRdb copy retains only in-frame clones and omits some. From that table come the V and J calls and clone size; the DNA was used to work out D and trimming. The table has 100,000 or so clones, around 85% seen once. This sequence originates from a woman aged 70-85 years with active or convalescent COVID-19. The chain has TRBV30 and TRBJ2-3; D unclear. Sequencing used peripheral blood. CDR3 nucleotide sequence: TGTGCCTGGAGCGTGATTACTAGCACAGATACGCAGTATTTT. Translated: CAWSVITSTDTQYF.